The clone carrying this TCR beta chain was observed a handful of times. The data derive from a study of Ad26.COV2.S vaccination and SARS-CoV-2 variants. Study summary: Vaccine-arm donor from the placebo-controlled COV1001 Ad26.COV2.S trial. Ad26.COV2.S given intramuscularly, once or twice 56 days apart.

V lost 3 bases and J lost 4, with 12 bases in between. This CDR3 has 14 residues. The germline V gene has CDR1 ENHRY and CDR2 SYGVKD. Sequenced by immunoSEQ multiplex PCR; TCRdb stores in-frame clones only, minus some. The data contain hundreds of thousands of clones, 75% to 90% of them singletons. The treatment is: 19 received Ad26.COV2.S at low or high dose, single or two shots; roughly 5 received placebo; per-sample allocation not given. Collection of the samples took place on day 63 after the first injection of vaccine or placebo. This vaccine is an Ad26 vector that expresses the Wuhan-strain SARS-CoV-2 spike.

This clonotype was sampled from a person between 18 and 65 years old who received the Ad26.COV2.S COVID-19 vaccine or a placebo. The specimen comprised peripheral blood, sampled in a trial of Ad26.COV2.S vaccine versus placebo. The chain links TRBV10-3 to TRBJ1-1, with D tentatively TRBD1 (6 bases). The chain's CDR3 is CAISERQAGTEAFF. DNA for the CDR3: TGTGCCATCAGTGAAAGACAGGCGGGCACTGAAGCTTTCTTT.